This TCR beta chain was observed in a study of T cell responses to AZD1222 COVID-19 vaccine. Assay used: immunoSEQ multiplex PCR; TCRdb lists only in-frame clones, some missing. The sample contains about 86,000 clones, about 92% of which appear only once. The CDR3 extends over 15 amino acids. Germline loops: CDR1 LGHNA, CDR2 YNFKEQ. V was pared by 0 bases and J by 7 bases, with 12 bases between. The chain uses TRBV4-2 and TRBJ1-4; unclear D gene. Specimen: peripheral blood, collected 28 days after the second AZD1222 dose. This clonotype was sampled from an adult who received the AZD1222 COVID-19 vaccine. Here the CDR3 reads CASSQDRARREKLFF. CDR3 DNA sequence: TGTGCCAGCAGCCAAGATCGCGCTCGTCGTGAAAAACTGTTTTTT.